This is a list of T cell receptor beta chains from one sample in a study of cytomegalovirus exposure and HLA in healthy donors. The repertoire was sequenced with immunoSEQ multiplex PCR; TCRdb's copy has only in-frame clones and lacks some. The sample has around 230,000 clones; about three quarters are singletons. What was sequenced was PBMCs. These receptor sequences come from a boy aged 10-17 years in good health and CMV-seronegative. The CDR3 runs from the conserved cysteine through the conserved F or W. A D gene is named only where the DNA matches it firmly. Not every row has a clone size; where given, it reads once, few, many or a size class.

d_call | clone_size | j_call | v_call | cdr3_aa | cdr3_nt
TRBD2 | . | TRBJ2-1 | TRBV12-5 | CASGLIFVTSERGEQFF | TGTGCTAGTGGTTTGATTTTTGTGACTAGCGAGAGGGGTGAGCAGTTCTTC
. | . | TRBJ1-6 | TRBV5-8 | CASSSGHNSPLHF | TGTGCCAGCAGTTCAGGGCATAATTCACCCCTCCACTTT
. | . | TRBJ2-5 | TRBV2 | CASSTATGQETQYF | TGTGCCAGCTCTACCGCCACAGGGCAAGAGACCCAGTACTTC
TRBD1 | . | TRBJ2-1 | TRBV11-3 | CASSSNPPGGWTYNEQFF | TGTGCCAGCAGCTCGAATCCTCCAGGGGGCTGGACCTACAATGAGCAGTTCTTC
TRBD1 | once | TRBJ2-5 | TRBV11-3 | CASSLDQGVVETQYF | TGTGCCAGCAGCTTAGACCAGGGGGTGGTTGAGACCCAGTACTTC
. | . | TRBJ2-1 | TRBV4-1 | CASSHLISGLALNEQFF | TGCGCCAGCAGCCACCTCATCTCGGGACTGGCCCTCAATGAGCAGTTCTTC
. | once | TRBJ1-1 | TRBV11-3 | CASSLDRVRAEAFF | TGTGCCAGCAGCTTAGACCGTGTGAGGGCTGAAGCTTTCTTT
. | . | TRBJ1-1 | TRBV2 | CASSSSGRRNTEAFF | TGTGCCAGCAGTTCATCAGGGAGGAGGAACACTGAAGCTTTCTTT
TRBD1 | few | TRBJ2-4 | TRBV6-6 | CASRTHRGINIQYF | TGTGCCAGCAGAACACACAGGGGGATAAACATTCAGTACTTC
. | . | TRBJ1-2 | TRBV5-8 | CASSLESGGEGYGYTF | TGTGCCAGCAGCTTGGAATCGGGGGGCGAGGGCTATGGCTACACCTTC
. | . | TRBJ1-5 | TRBV11-3 | CASSLAARQPQHF | TGTGCCAGCAGCTTAGCGGCGAGGCAGCCCCAGCATTTT
TRBD2 | once | TRBJ2-1 | TRBV5-8 | CASSLGGRADNEQFF | TGTGCCAGCAGCTTGGGCGGGAGGGCCGACAATGAGCAGTTCTTC
. | . | TRBJ2-7 | TRBV5-4 | CASSLRGYSYEQYF | TGTGCCAGCAGCTTGAGGGGGTACTCCTACGAGCAGTACTTC
. | . | TRBJ1-1 | TRBV10-3 | CASRTANTEAFF | TGTGCCTCGAGGACAGCGAACACTGAAGCTTTCTTT
TRBD1 | . | TRBJ1-2 | TRBV29-1 | CSVAHQHRGGYTF | TGCAGCGTTGCCCACCAGCACAGGGGAGGCTACACCTTC
. | . | TRBJ1-6 | TRBV5-8 | CASSLGGTNYNSPLHF | TGTGCCAGCAGCTTGGGGGGGACAAACTATAATTCGCCCCTCCACTTT
. | . | TRBJ1-1 | TRBV5-1 | CASSLGTGDWEAFF | TGCGCCAGCAGCTTGGGTACGGGGGATTGGGAAGCTTTCTTT
. | . | TRBJ2-4 | TRBV7-9 | CASSSPPNF | TGTGCCAGCAGCTCCCCCCCCAACTTC
TRBD1 | . | TRBJ1-2 | TRBV5-5 | CASSLMAGGNYGYTF | TGTGCCAGCAGCTTGATGGCAGGGGGGAACTATGGCTACACCTTC
TRBD1 | . | TRBJ1-1 | TRBV27 | CASWKTGSRPEAFF | TGTGCCAGCTGGAAGACAGGGTCTAGACCTGAAGCTTTCTTT
TRBD2 | . | TRBJ2-2 | TRBV11-3 | CASSLGPLAGAGELFF | TGTGCCAGCAGCTTAGGCCCCCTAGCGGGAGCCGGGGAGCTGTTTTTT
. | . | TRBJ1-5 | TRBV4-1 | CASRKALPGSNQPQHF | TGCGCCAGCAGGAAGGCACTACCGGGGAGCAATCAGCCCCAGCATTTT
. | . | TRBJ1-5 | TRBV19 | CASSIVREVNQPQHF | TGTGCCAGTAGTATTGTTAGGGAGGTCAATCAGCCCCAGCATTTT
. | . | TRBJ2-7 | TRBV9 | CASSPGQRLDYEQYF | TGTGCCAGCAGCCCTGGACAGAGGCTAGACTACGAGCAGTACTTC
TRBD1 | . | TRBJ2-2 | TRBV7-9 | CASSSDREGNTGELFF | TGTGCCAGCAGCTCCGACAGGGAAGGGAACACCGGGGAGCTGTTTTTT
TRBD2 | . | TRBJ2-1 | TRBV2 | CASSEVASGVLF | TGTGCCAGCAGTGAAGTGGCTAGCGGGGTTCTCTTC
TRBD1 | . | TRBJ1-1 | TRBV7-9 | CASTFSQGDAFF | TGTGCCAGCACCTTTTCACAGGGGGACGCTTTCTTT
. | . | TRBJ2-1 | TRBV7-3 | CASSGGFSGLSSYNEQFF | TGTGCCAGCAGCGGCGGATTCAGCGGACTTAGCTCCTACAATGAGCAGTTCTTC
TRBD2 | . | TRBJ2-3 | TRBV2 | CASSAVGSGSPDTQYF | TGTGCCAGCAGTGCGGTGGGGAGCGGGAGCCCAGATACGCAGTATTTT
TRBD1 | . | TRBJ1-2 | TRBV5-4 | CASSQDRAAYGYTF | TGTGCCAGCAGCCAAGACAGGGCAGCCTATGGCTACACCTTC
. | once | TRBJ1-2 | TRBV5-1 | CASSLGRQAWASVYGYTF | TGCGCCAGCAGCTTGGGTCGACAGGCATGGGCTAGTGTCTATGGCTACACCTTC
TRBD2 | once | TRBJ2-3 | TRBV5-1 | CASSCRTSGAPLMGDTQYF | TGCGCCAGCAGCTGTAGGACTAGCGGGGCCCCCTTGATGGGAGATACGCAGTATTTT
. | . | TRBJ2-5 | TRBV6-4 | CASSDGETQETQYF | TGTGCCAGCAGTGATGGAGAGACGCAAGAGACCCAGTACTTC
TRBD1 | few | TRBJ1-6 | TRBV6-5 | CASSRPGQGNSPLHF | TGTGCCAGCAGTCGGCCGGGACAGGGGAATTCACCCCTCCACTTT
. | . | TRBJ1-1 | TRBV5-1 | CASSLASQGYTEAFF | TGCGCCAGCAGCTTGGCCAGCCAGGGGTACACTGAAGCTTTCTTT
TRBD1 | . | TRBJ1-2 | TRBV6-5 | CASGTGVGGYTF | TGTGCCAGTGGGACAGGGGTCGGGGGCTACACCTTC
TRBD1 | . | TRBJ2-7 | TRBV6-1 | CASSEIVGGNYEQYF | TGTGCCAGCAGTGAAATTGTAGGGGGCAACTACGAGCAGTACTTC
. | . | TRBJ2-2 | TRBV6-5 | CASSRVGELFF | TGTGCCAGCAGCAGGGTCGGGGAGCTGTTTTTT
TRBD1 | . | TRBJ1-2 | TRBV5-1 | CASSVEGTGAYTF | TGCGCCAGCAGCGTTGAAGGGACAGGGGCCTACACCTTC
. | . | TRBJ2-7 | TRBV27 | CASSLGVYEQYF | TGTGCCAGCAGTTTAGGAGTCTACGAGCAGTACTTC
. | . | TRBJ2-5 | TRBV10-3 | CAISEALAGEETQYF | TGTGCCATCAGTGAAGCGCTAGCAGGGGAAGAGACCCAGTACTTC
. | . | TRBJ2-1 | TRBV29-1 | CSVTPGQTNNEQFF | TGCAGCGTCACACCGGGACAAACCAACAATGAGCAGTTCTTC
. | . | TRBJ2-7 | TRBV6-5 | CASSYQRSTYEQYF | TGTGCCAGCAGTTACCAGCGGTCGACCTACGAGCAGTACTTC
. | . | TRBJ1-3 | TRBV6-1 | CASRTTLNSGNTIYF | TGTGCCAGCAGGACTACCCTTAACTCTGGAAACACCATATATTTT
TRBD2 | . | TRBJ2-2 | TRBV6-1 | CASSAQAGLGLAGELFF | TGTGCCAGCAGTGCCCAGGCAGGACTAGGGCTCGCCGGGGAGCTGTTTTTT
. | . | TRBJ2-1 | TRBV5-6 | CASSGLEQFF | TGTGCCAGCAGCGGCCTTGAGCAGTTCTTC
. | . | TRBJ1-1 | TRBV20-1 | CSATGFSEAFF | TGCAGTGCTACAGGATTTTCTGAAGCTTTCTTT
. | . | TRBJ1-5 | TRBV7-9 | CASSLGEFNQPQHF | TGTGCCAGCAGCTTAGGAGAGTTCAATCAGCCCCAGCATTTT
. | . | TRBJ2-7 | TRBV11-3 | CASSPRGTGSYDEEQYF | TGTGCCAGCAGCCCCCGAGGAACAGGATCGTACGACGAGGAGCAGTACTTC
TRBD1 | once | TRBJ1-3 | TRBV30 | CAWSVGFQTGGRNTIYF | TGTGCCTGGAGTGTAGGGTTTCAGACAGGGGGCAGAAACACCATATATTTT
TRBD1 | . | TRBJ1-5 | TRBV7-4 | CASSPQGGNQPQHF | TGTGCCAGCAGCCCTCAGGGGGGAAATCAGCCCCAGCATTTT
TRBD1 | . | TRBJ2-7 | TRBV27 | CASSSMRQGLYEQYF | TGTGCCAGCAGTTCGATGAGACAGGGTCTCTACGAGCAGTACTTC
. | few | TRBJ1-3 | TRBV6-1 | CASHSSGNTIYF | TGTGCCAGCCACAGCTCTGGAAACACCATATATTTT